The 18 T cell receptor beta chains given below trace back to one sample, sequenced in a study of blood T cell repertoires in COVID-19. Method: immunoSEQ multiplex PCR; TCRdb's copy keeps in-frame clones and lacks some. The sample lists fewer than 250,000 clones; approximately 80% were seen once. Sequenced sample: peripheral blood. These receptors all stem from a human donor in a cohort sampled during active COVID-19.

The rearrangement uses TRBV6-2 or TRBV6-3 and TRBJ1-4; D perhaps matches TRBD1 (6 bases). Germline CDR1 and CDR2: MNHEY and SVGEGT. V lost 4 bases to trimming and J lost 0 bases, with 12 bases between them. The CDR3 runs to 16 residues. This chain's CDR3 is CASSFGQLATNEKLFF. CDR3 in DNA: TGTGCCAGCAGTTTCGGACAGCTAGCAACTAATGAAAAACTGTTTTTT.

The chain employs TRBV6-6 and TRBJ2-3; 13 positions agree with TRBD2. Trimming took 5 bases from V and 4 from J; bases not matched to a gene: 9. Germline assignment: CDR1 MNHNY and CDR2 SVGAGI (reference sequence). CDR3 length equals 17 residues. Here the CDR3 DNA reads TGTGCCAGCAGTCAATTTGGGACTAGCGGGATCTCAGATACGCAGTATTTT. Its protein is CASSQFGTSGISDTQYF.

The V call is TRBV5-5, the J call TRBJ1-2; D might be TRBD1 (5 bases). The V end was cut by 4 bases, the J end by 3 bases, with 13 bases between. In germline, CDR1 is SGHKS, CDR2 YYEKEE (reference sequence). The CDR3 consists of 14 residues. CDR3 nucleotide sequence: TGTGCCAGCAGCCCCGTCCAGGGCGACTATGGCTACACCTTC. This translates into CASSPVQGDYGYTF.

V is TRBV11-3 and J is TRBJ2-2; no clear D. Trimming shortened V by 3 bases and J by 5 bases, and 4 bases separated the two germline ends. The CDR3 loop spans 12 amino acids. CDR1 is SGHNT, CDR2 YENEEA, per germline. The CDR3 here is CASSFRTGELFF. The CDR3 DNA reads as TGTGCCAGCAGCTTCAGAACCGGGGAGCTGTTTTTT.

The chain has TRBV5-1 and TRBJ1-1; no firm D call. With 0 bases removed from V and 1 base from J, the gap between germline ends came to 7 bases. In germline, CDR1 is SGHRS, CDR2 YFSETQ. The CDR3 extends over 14 amino acids. The CDR3 DNA reads as TGCGCCAGCAGCTTGGAACAGAGGAACACTGAAGCTTTCTTT. It specifies CASSLEQRNTEAFF.

The J gene is TRBJ1-1, the V gene TRBV13, with D unclear. CDR3 length: 14 amino acids. The V and J ends lost 4 bases and 2 bases respectively, with 11 bases between them. Looked up from germline, CDR1 is PRHDT and CDR2 is FYEKMQ (reference sequence). CDR3 protein: CASSSLGGNTEAFF. DNA for the CDR3: TGTGCCAGCAGCTCCCTCGGCGGTAACACTGAAGCTTTCTTT.

The chain links TRBV11-2 to TRBJ2-3; perhaps TRBD1 as D (5 bases). V lost 1 base and J lost 4, with 6 bases in between. CDR1 and CDR2 from the germline V gene are SGHAT and FQNNGV. The CDR3 covers 13 residues. CDR3 sequence: CASSLAGSDTQYF. In DNA, the CDR3 is TGTGCCAGCAGCTTAGCAGGGTCAGATACGCAGTATTTT.

This clone showed up just once. V and J are TRBV19 and TRBJ1-5; unclear D gene. Germline CDR1 reads LNHDA; CDR2 reads SQIVND (reference sequence). V was pared by 7 bases and J by 3 bases, with 13 bases between. CDR3 length: 14 amino acids. DNA for the CDR3: TGTGCCAGTAAACGGTACGAGGACAATCAGCCCCAGCATTTT. Translating it yields CASKRYEDNQPQHF.

The chain joins TRBV15 to TRBJ2-7; TRBD1 might be the D (8 bases). Between the trimmed V and J ends, which lost 3 bases and 4 bases, there was a span of 16 bases. Germline-derived CDR1 and CDR2 are LNHNV and YYDKDF (reference sequence). CDR3 length equals 15 residues. CDR3 loop: CATSRTNRGGYEQYV. The CDR3 bases are TGTGCCACCAGCAGGACCAACAGGGGGGGGTACGAGCAGTACGTC.

This clone was observed once. This sequence joins TRBV9 and TRBJ1-3; D gene unclear. Trimming stripped 3 bases from V and 8 bases from J, with 12 bases between. The germline gives CDR1 SGDLS, CDR2 YYNGEE. The CDR3 consists of 13 residues. This CDR3 reads CASSATPSHTIYF. The CDR3 coding sequence is TGTGCCAGCAGCGCCACCCCAAGCCACACCATATATTTT.

The V call is TRBV2, the J call TRBJ1-1; D gene unclear. In germline, CDR1 is SNHLY, CDR2 FYNNEI. CDR3 length: 13 amino acids. Deletions cut 4 bases from V and 1 base from J, with 7 bases between. The CDR3 loop reads CASSVRTNTEAFF. DNA for the CDR3: TGTGCCAGCAGTGTGCGCACGAACACTGAAGCTTTCTTT.

This chain uses TRBV5-1 with TRBJ1-1; no firm D call. In germline, CDR1 is SGHRS, CDR2 YFSETQ. CDR3 length equals 13 residues. V dropped 1 base and J dropped 4 bases, with 8 bases sitting between them. The CDR3 bases are TGCGCCAGCAGCTTGAACCGGGGCACTGAAGCTTTCTTT. Amino acids: CASSLNRGTEAFF.

The gene calls are TRBV5-1 and TRBJ1-6; D perhaps matches TRBD1 (5 bases). This CDR3 is built from 17 residues. Trimming left V 3 bases short and J 0 bases short, with 13 bases between. The germline CDR1 and CDR2 sequences are SGHRS and YFSETQ. This chain's CDR3 is CASSSRTDSSYNSPLHF. The CDR3, as DNA: TGCGCCAGCAGCTCAAGGACCGACAGCTCCTATAATTCACCCCTCCACTTT. Filled out from reference TRBV5-1 and TRBJ1-6, the complete variable domain reads KAGVTQTPRYLIKTRGQQVTLSCSPISGHRSVSWYQQTPGQGLQFLFEYFSETQRNKGNFPGRFSGRQFSNSRSEMNVSTLELGDSALYLCASSSRTDSSYNSPLHFGNGTRLTVT.

The V gene is TRBV2, the J gene TRBJ1-6; D perhaps matches TRBD1 (6 bases). Trimming stripped 6 bases from V and 0 bases from J, with 12 bases between. Germline V gene lookup returns CDR1 SNHLY and CDR2 FYNNEI. The CDR3 totals 16 residues. CDR3 residues: CASRGGLSSYNSPLHF. In nucleotides, the CDR3 is TGTGCCAGCAGGGGGGGGCTGAGCTCCTATAATTCACCCCTCCACTTT.

The chain is built from TRBV30 and TRBJ1-2, with D possibly TRBD1 on 6 matching bases. Germline CDR1 is GTSNPN and CDR2 is SVGIG (reference sequence). The ends were cut back, 2 bases at V and 7 bases at J, with 17 bases in the middle. This CDR3 region has 14 residues. CDR3 DNA: TGTGCCTGGAGTACTAACAGGGATTCAGGTGGCTACACCTTC. Its translation is CAWSTNRDSGGYTF.

The chain is built from TRBV6-5 and TRBJ1-1, with no clear D. The CDR3 covers 13 residues. Germline V lookup: CDR1 MNHEY, CDR2 SVGAGI. V was shortened by 6 bases and J by 1 base, with 9 bases between the two germline ends. The CDR3 loop reads CASSLRWNTEAFF. The CDR3 nucleotides read TGTGCCAGCAGCCTAAGATGGAACACTGAAGCTTTCTTT.

The chain links TRBV10-2 to TRBJ2-5; no clear D. The ends were cut back, 1 base at V and 5 bases at J, with 11 bases in the middle. Germline loops: CDR1 WSHSY, CDR2 SAAADI. The CDR3 extends over 14 amino acids. CDR3 sequence (DNA): TGCGCCAGCAGTGAGTTGGGTATGAGGGAGACCCAGTACTTC. Residues: CASSELGMRETQYF.

This chain uses TRBV28 with TRBJ1-2; the match to TRBD1 covers 9 bases. This CDR3 is 18 amino acids long. After removal of 3 bases from V and 6 bases from J, the junction contained 17 bases not matched to a gene. Germline CDR1 reads MDHEN; CDR2 reads SYDVKM. CDR3 nucleotides: TGTGCCAGCAGTTTGGCGGGCCCCGGTCCCGGGACAGGGAATGGCTACACCTTC. Translation gives CASSLAGPGPGTGNGYTF.